The next 12 T cell receptor beta chains were all read from a single sample in a study of T cells in Graves' hyperthyroidism and ophthalmopathy. TCR beta CDR3 region amplification was performed from RNA transcripts. The HTBI primer set served for first-round RT-PCR of the TCR CDR3. TCRdb passed the multiplex PCR reads through MiXCR, listing each CDR3 protein once. This sample has hundreds of thousands of distinct CDR3 sequences, with approximately 14% found just once. The sample taken for sequencing was blood. The receptors shown here come from a woman aged 18 to 35 with Graves' hyperthyroidism.

This clonotype was seen many times. This chain joins TRBV11-2 and TRBJ2-1; the match to TRBD2 covers 7 bases. The CDR3 covers 20 residues. CDR1 is SGHAT, CDR2 FQNNGV, per germline. The V segment lost 4 bases and the J segment 0 bases; nucleotides outside the gene matches: 18. This CDR3 reads CASSSYPSPSSGSSYNEQFF. CDR3 DNA sequence: TGTGCCAGCAGCTCCTACCCATCACCTTCTAGCGGTAGCTCCTACAATGAGCAGTTCTTC.

This clonotype was recorded many times. J is TRBJ2-5 and V is TRBV28; 10 bases line up with TRBD2. The CDR3 has 15 residues. Trimming at V came to 6 bases and at J to 4 bases, leaving 8 bases not matched to a gene. Germline CDR1 MDHEN, CDR2 SYDVKM. CDR3 amino acids: CASRIKREGRETQYF. CDR3 bases: TGTGCCAGCAGAATCAAGCGGGAGGGCCGAGAGACCCAGTACTTC.

This clonotype is a singleton in its sample. Just one base apart from a much larger clone, this may be a read error. V gene TRBV7-9 combines with J gene TRBJ1-1; D gene uncertain. The germline V gene has CDR1 SEHNR and CDR2 FQNEAQ (reference sequence). CDR3 length: 14 residues. Trimming took off 5 bases at V and 4 bases at J, with 14 bases between the two ends. CDR3 in amino acids: CASSPPPVSTEAFF. The CDR3 DNA reads as TGTGCCAGCAGCCCCCCCCCTGTGAGCACTGAAGCTTTCTTT.

The chain carries TRBV25-1 and TRBJ1-1; tentative D call: TRBD1 (5 bases). V lost 8 bases to trimming and J lost 6 bases, with 10 bases between them. The germline gives CDR1 MGHDK, CDR2 SYGVNS. There are 11 residues in the CDR3. The CDR3 protein is CASVRGAEAFF. In nucleotides, the CDR3 is TGTGCCAGCGTGCGAGGGGCTGAAGCTTTCTTT.

The chain combines TRBV10-3 with TRBJ1-5; 9 bases line up with TRBD1. Trimming removed 5 bases from V and 0 bases from J; junction bases left unmatched: 2. CDR1 and CDR2 from the germline V gene are ENHRY and SYGVKD. This CDR3 has 15 amino acids. The CDR3 DNA sequence: TGTGCCATCAGTCGGACAGGGGATAGCAATCAGCCCCAGCATTTT. Encoded protein: CAISRTGDSNQPQHF.

In its sample, this clonotype was seen many times. The chain is built from TRBV6-1 and TRBJ2-1; D gene uncertain. Trimming stripped 7 bases from V and 10 bases from J, with 14 bases between. This CDR3 has 12 residues. CDR1 and CDR2 (germline): MNHNS, SASEGT. The CDR3 region is CASTSSAGEQFF. CDR3 nucleotides: TGTGCCAGCACCTCCTCGGCAGGAGAGCAGTTCTTC.

For this clonotype: With a much larger clone just one base away, this may be a read error. In DNA, the CDR3 is TGTGCCAGCAGCCTTGGACTAGTGCGGGCCCAGTACTTC. Translating gives CASSLGLVRAQYF. The V call is TRBV7-2, the J call TRBJ2-5, with TRBD2 matching over 7 bases. Germline assignment: CDR1 SGHTA and CDR2 FQGNSA. This CDR3 has 13 amino acids. V shed 5 bases, J shed 9 bases, and the junction held 9 bases outside the gene matches.

The table lists this clonotype with many counts. V usage is TRBV6-6 and J usage is TRBJ2-1, with D hard to call. CDR3 length equals 15 residues. The V end was cut by 0 bases, the J end by 9 bases, with 15 bases between. Germline CDR1 MNHNY, CDR2 SVGAGI (reference sequence). The DNA of the CDR3 is TGTGCCAGCAGTTACTCGGGAACCCCCCCGATTGAGCAGTTCTTC. Its protein product is CASSYSGTPPIEQFF.

This clonotype has ten or more counts. The chain carries TRBV11-2 and TRBJ2-3, with D tentatively TRBD2 (5 bases). CDR3 size: 13 residues. In germline, CDR1 is SGHAT, CDR2 FQNNGV. V lost 8 bases, J lost 1 base, and 10 bases lay in between. CDR3 loop: CASSARGTDTQYF. The CDR3 bases are TGTGCCAGCTCCGCGAGGGGCACAGATACGCAGTATTTT.

The sample holds many counts of this clonotype. The chain has TRBV30 and TRBJ1-1, with no clear D. The length of the CDR3 is 14 residues. Looked up from germline, CDR1 is GTSNPN and CDR2 is SVGIG (reference sequence). Trimming left V 0 bases short and J 1 base short, with 9 bases between. CDR3 amino acids: CAWSVLWENTEAFF. As DNA, the CDR3 is TGTGCCTGGAGTGTACTATGGGAGAACACTGAAGCTTTCTTT.

This clonotype was seen ten or more times. V and J are TRBV11-3 and TRBJ2-2, with 8 bases fitting TRBD2. Per the germline V gene, CDR1 is SGHNT and CDR2 is YENEEA. This CDR3 is 16 amino acids long. Trimming at V came to 0 bases and at J to 1 base, leaving 1 base not matched to a gene. The CDR3 reads CASSLDGRGNTGELFF. The CDR3 nucleotides read TGTGCCAGCAGCTTAGACGGGAGGGGGAACACCGGGGAGCTGTTTTTT.

This clonotype was counted at least ten times. This sequence joins TRBV11-2 and TRBJ2-1, with D perhaps being TRBD1 or TRBD2 (5 bases each). Trimming removed 1 base at V and 0 bases at J, with 10 bases between. The V gene's germline CDR1 is SGHAT and CDR2 FQNNGV. The CDR3 consists of 16 residues. The CDR3 region has the DNA TGTGCCAGCAGCTTAGTGCCAGGGAGCTCCTACAATGAGCAGTTCTTC. Amino acids: CASSLVPGSSYNEQFF.